The TCR beta chain under discussion was sequenced for a study of blood T cell repertoires in COVID-19 (dated by TCRdb to the early 2020s). Turning to the overall study: Samples from collaborators originated in the United States, Italy and Spain and spanned both the acute and convalescent phases of COVID-19. The prospective study material was composed of cDNA or gDNA derived from T cells, B-cell-depleted T cells, or PBMCs. The dataset comprised deeply sampled blood TCRbeta repertoires from subjects exposed to, actively infected with, or recovered from COVID-19. A freely available public database, intended as a resource for researchers studying the immune response to SARS-CoV-2, is where the repertoires were released. The samples were drawn from the first 160 participants of the ongoing ImmuneRACE study and from more than 1,000 subjects provided by 6 global collaborators. Nearly every sample came with metadata listing a de-identified subject ID, COVID-19 status, age in years and sex. Where available, HLA class I and class II types were obtained from metadata supplied by the sample provider rather than from assay-based typing.

In the case of this clone: Its target antigen remains unknown. No quality values exist for individual bases; no much larger clone is one base distant.

Study-wide conclusions, independent of this receptor: Clinical and demographic metadata were provided uncurated, with the amount varying by source and participant.

Whole blood was collected in K2EDTA tubes by collaborating institutions according to the institutions' own protocols. Collaborator samples were shipped for TCRbeta analysis as frozen whole blood, isolated PBMCs, or DNA extracted from either sample type. The germline V gene encodes CDR1 LNHDA and CDR2 SQIVND (reference sequence). Unmatched junction bases come to 6, with V trimmed by 10 bases and J by 1 base. The CDR3 numbers 13 residues from cysteine through phenylalanine. This entry keeps only the CDR3 DNA: 39 bases, framed from base 1. TCRbeta CDR3 regions were amplified from genomic DNA by means of the immunoSEQ Assay, a bias-controlled multiplex PCR. The source study handled its data this way. The number of nucleated cells in each sample was estimated by amplification of reference gene primers within the assay. To quantify the absolute abundance of each unique TCRbeta CDR3 rearrangement, sequence reads were collapsed and filtered. For each sample, productive Simpson clonality was calculated by taking the square root of Simpson's diversity index across productive rearrangements. The immuneACCESS repertoire file appears here via TCRdb, limited to in-frame rearrangements. These files lack a portion of the clones; in checked studies, under half of the deficit traces to unresolved V genes, and the cause of the others is not known. The DNA was the basis for D and trimming; V, J and clone size are from that table. The sample table lists 20,000 to 30,000 clones, 66% of them with a count of one. The ten largest clonotypes hold more than 7% of the sample.

Sequenced material: peripheral blood. This TCR derives from a man aged 60 to 69 with active or convalescent COVID-19. The V and J genes are TRBV19 and TRBJ1-1; TRBD1 matches 7 bases in the middle. The CDR3 corresponds to CATRQGRNTEAFF. Here is the DNA: TGTGCCACGAGACAGGGACGGAACACTGAAGCTTTCTTT.